This passage covers 8 T cell receptor beta chains from one sample sequenced in a study of metastatic and nonmetastatic thyroid tumors. With MiXCR, TCRdb called clones anew from the PCR reads. Found here are about 21,000 clones, approximately 20% of them singletons; the top ten hold roughly 21%. Prior to thyroid surgery, none of the patients had received any treatment. Sample: blood. Receptors originate from a male donor with papillary thyroid cancer or a benign thyroid nodule (not recorded which). Some clones in this sample may be carry-over from other donors' samples.

This clone has ten or more counts. The chain carries TRBV5-1 and TRBJ1-1; D gene unclear. Germline assignment: CDR1 SGHRS and CDR2 YFSETQ. The CDR3 totals 13 residues. V lost 7 bases and J lost 0, with 10 bases in between. CDR3 coding DNA: TGCGCCAGCCCTACAGAGATGAACACTGAAGCTTTCTTT. It specifies CASPTEMNTEAFF.

Many counts were recorded for this clone. In the same sample, other DNA sequences code for this CDR3. The chain joins TRBV27 to TRBJ2-7, with 8 bases lining up with TRBD1. The V gene end was trimmed by 1 base and the J gene end by 7 bases; junction bases not matched to a gene: 6. The length of the CDR3 is 14 residues. From germline, CDR1 is MNHEY and CDR2 SMNVEV (reference sequence). The CDR3 nucleotides are TGTGCCAGCAGTTTATATATAACAGGGGGTGAGCAGTACTTC. Protein sequence: CASSLYITGGEQYF.

This clone was detected many times. The CDR3 coding sequence is TGTGCCAGCAGCTTCGGCGCTAGCGGGAGTGGGGTCTACGAGCAGTACTTC. Translated: CASSFGASGSGVYEQYF. The chain couples TRBV11-1 to TRBJ2-7, with TRBD2 matching 10 bases. V shed 3 bases and J 3 bases; nucleotides not matched to a gene: 11. This CDR3 spans 17 amino acids. CDR1 is SGHAT, CDR2 FQDESV, per germline (reference sequence).

The V gene is TRBV7-2, the J gene TRBJ2-1, with 9 bases identical to TRBD2. The CDR3 sequence is 16 residues long. Trimming at V came to 0 bases and at J to 0 bases, leaving 0 bases not matched to a gene. From germline, CDR1 is SGHTA and CDR2 FQGNSA. The CDR3 DNA sequence: TGTGCCAGCAGCTTAGCTAGCGGGAGCTCCTACAATGAGCAGTTCTTC. Amino acids: CASSLASGSSYNEQFF.

This clone was observed many times. The chain carries TRBV5-1 and TRBJ2-1; D gene unclear. Germline values: CDR1 SGHRS, CDR2 YFSETQ. Trimming cost V 2 bases and J 4 bases, with 7 bases left between them. The CDR3 consists of 13 residues. CDR3 protein: CASSFDVYNEQFF. The CDR3 region has the DNA TGCGCCAGCAGCTTTGACGTGTACAATGAGCAGTTCTTC.

The table lists this clone with many counts. This sequence joins TRBV3-1 and TRBJ1-1; D perhaps matches TRBD1 (6 bases). The CDR3 runs to 14 residues. V lost 6 bases and J 4 bases, leaving 15 bases between the germline ends. Germline V gene data show CDR1 as LGHDT and CDR2 as YNNKEL (reference sequence). The CDR3 here is CASRNSKGGTEAFF. The CDR3 bases are TGTGCCAGCAGAAACTCGAAAGGGGGCACTGAAGCTTTCTTT.

This chain uses TRBV6-1 with TRBJ2-1; 10 positions match TRBD2. There are 15 residues in the CDR3. From germline, CDR1 is MNHNS and CDR2 SASEGT. Germline trimming cut 6 bases from V and 7 bases from J; bases unmatched to any gene: 9. The DNA for the CDR3 is TGTGCCAGCAGCCCCGCCGGGACTAGCGTGAATGAGCAGTTCTTC. It translates to CASSPAGTSVNEQFF.

Sample share makes this clone medium-sized. The chain has TRBV2 and TRBJ2-5, with D possibly TRBD1 on 6 matching bases. V dropped 2 bases and J dropped 2 bases, with 12 bases sitting between them. The CDR3 has 15 residues. Germline assignment: CDR1 SNHLY and CDR2 FYNNEI. The CDR3 sequence is CASSELGGIQETQYF. In DNA, the CDR3 is TGTGCCAGCAGTGAACTTGGGGGCATACAAGAGACCCAGTACTTC.